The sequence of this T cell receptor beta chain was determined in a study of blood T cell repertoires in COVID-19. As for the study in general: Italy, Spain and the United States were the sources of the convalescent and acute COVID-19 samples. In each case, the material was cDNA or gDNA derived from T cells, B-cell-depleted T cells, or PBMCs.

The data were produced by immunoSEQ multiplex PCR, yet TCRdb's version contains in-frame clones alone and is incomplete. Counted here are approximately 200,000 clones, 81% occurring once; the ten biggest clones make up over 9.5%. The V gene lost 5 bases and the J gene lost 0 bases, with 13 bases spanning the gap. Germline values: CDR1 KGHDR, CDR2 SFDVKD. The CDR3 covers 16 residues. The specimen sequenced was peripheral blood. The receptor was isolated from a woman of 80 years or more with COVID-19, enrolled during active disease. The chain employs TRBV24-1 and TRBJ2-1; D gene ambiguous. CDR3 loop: CATSVRKTSSYNEQFF. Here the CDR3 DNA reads TGTGCCACCAGTGTGAGAAAAACGAGCTCCTACAATGAGCAGTTCTTC.